The rows below give T cell receptor beta chains drawn from one sample of a study of T cells in localized non-small cell lung cancer. Only in-frame clones appear in the TCRdb table, and some are missing; sequencing was by immunoSEQ multiplex PCR. The sample includes 30,000 to 45,000 clones, 65% to 90% of them seen just once. The sample consisted of peripheral blood mononuclear cells, taken before any cancer treatment. These receptors all stem from a male donor at least 60 years old with stage II lung adenocarcinoma. CDR3s include the opening cysteine and the closing phenylalanine or tryptophan. The D gene is left open where the match is weak. The size entry is marked missing in some rows and otherwise reads once, few, many or a size class.

j_call: TRBJ1-3; clone_size: .; d_call: .; v_call: TRBV28; cdr3_aa: CASTSQGERGNTIYF; cdr3_nt: TGTGCCAGCACTTCCCAAGGGGAGCGTGGAAACACCATATATTTT
j_call: TRBJ1-3; clone_size: .; d_call: .; v_call: TRBV5-4; cdr3_aa: CASSWDLSGNTIYF; cdr3_nt: TGTGCCAGCAGCTGGGACCTCTCTGGAAACACCATATATTTT
j_call: TRBJ2-5; clone_size: .; d_call: TRBD2; v_call: TRBV30; cdr3_aa: CAWSIAGVSETQYF; cdr3_nt: TGTGCCTGGAGTATAGCGGGAGTATCAGAGACCCAGTACTTC
j_call: TRBJ2-1; clone_size: .; d_call: .; v_call: TRBV5-1; cdr3_aa: CASSLEVSYNEQFF; cdr3_nt: TGCGCCAGCAGCTTGGAAGTCTCCTACAATGAGCAGTTCTTC
j_call: TRBJ2-3; clone_size: few; d_call: TRBD2; v_call: TRBV7-8; cdr3_aa: CASSFLGLAGDTQYF; cdr3_nt: TGTGCCAGCAGCTTTTTGGGACTAGCTGGGGATACGCAGTATTTT
j_call: TRBJ1-2; clone_size: .; d_call: .; v_call: TRBV19; cdr3_aa: CASGRGGSGAGHYGYTF; cdr3_nt: TGTGCCAGCGGACGAGGGGGATCGGGGGCCGGTCACTATGGCTACACCTTC
j_call: TRBJ1-1; clone_size: .; d_call: .; v_call: TRBV6-1; cdr3_aa: CASSSSRVTEAFF; cdr3_nt: TGTGCCAGCAGTTCTTCCAGGGTCACTGAAGCTTTCTTT
j_call: TRBJ2-7; clone_size: .; d_call: .; v_call: TRBV7-2; cdr3_aa: CASSLGSVQQYF; cdr3_nt: TGTGCCAGCAGCTTAGGTTCAGTCCAGCAGTACTTC
j_call: TRBJ2-1; clone_size: .; d_call: .; v_call: TRBV15; cdr3_aa: CATSDRLLGANEQFF; cdr3_nt: TGTGCCACCAGCGACCGCCTGTTAGGTGCGAATGAGCAGTTCTTC
j_call: TRBJ2-7; clone_size: .; d_call: .; v_call: TRBV27; cdr3_aa: CASGHEQYF; cdr3_nt: TGTGCCAGCGGGCACGAGCAGTACTTC
j_call: TRBJ2-7; clone_size: .; d_call: .; v_call: TRBV5-4; cdr3_aa: CASSLLASGPYEQYF; cdr3_nt: TGTGCCAGCAGCTTGCTAGCGAGCGGACCCTACGAGCAGTACTTC
j_call: TRBJ1-3; clone_size: .; d_call: TRBD1; v_call: TRBV30; cdr3_aa: CAWSTPGGSGNTIYF; cdr3_nt: TGTGCCTGGAGTACCCCAGGGGGCTCTGGAAACACCATATATTTT
j_call: TRBJ2-1; clone_size: .; d_call: .; v_call: TRBV29-1; cdr3_aa: CSVQPGFTSGNEQFF; cdr3_nt: TGCAGCGTTCAGCCCGGATTCACTTCTGGAAATGAGCAGTTCTTC
j_call: TRBJ2-7; clone_size: .; d_call: TRBD1; v_call: TRBV28; cdr3_aa: CASSLPGGHEQYF; cdr3_nt: TGTGCCAGCAGTCTCCCAGGGGGCCACGAGCAGTACTTC
j_call: TRBJ1-1; clone_size: few; d_call: .; v_call: TRBV7-9; cdr3_aa: CASSLWENTEAFF; cdr3_nt: TGTGCCAGCAGCTTATGGGAGAACACTGAAGCTTTCTTT
j_call: TRBJ2-1; clone_size: .; d_call: .; v_call: TRBV28; cdr3_aa: CASSLEAELNEQFF; cdr3_nt: TGTGCCAGCAGTTTGGAAGCGGAACTCAATGAGCAGTTCTTC
j_call: TRBJ1-1; clone_size: .; d_call: .; v_call: TRBV9; cdr3_aa: CASSVEDWGPEAFF; cdr3_nt: TGTGCCAGCAGCGTAGAGGACTGGGGACCTGAAGCTTTCTTT
j_call: TRBJ2-7; clone_size: .; d_call: .; v_call: TRBV6-5; cdr3_aa: CASSHNYEQYF; cdr3_nt: TGTGCCAGCAGTCACAACTACGAGCAGTACTTC
j_call: TRBJ1-1; clone_size: .; d_call: .; v_call: TRBV19; cdr3_aa: CASSIYGDMNTEAFF; cdr3_nt: TGTGCCAGTAGTATATACGGGGATATGAACACTGAAGCTTTCTTT
j_call: TRBJ2-7; clone_size: .; d_call: TRBD2; v_call: TRBV6-1; cdr3_aa: CASSERGSGSIYF; cdr3_nt: TGTGCCAGCAGTGAGCGGGGCAGCGGGAGCATATACTTC
j_call: TRBJ2-5; clone_size: .; d_call: .; v_call: TRBV19; cdr3_aa: CASTGQQGTETQYF; cdr3_nt: TGTGCCAGTACTGGCCAGCAGGGTACGGAGACCCAGTACTTC
j_call: TRBJ2-3; clone_size: .; d_call: .; v_call: TRBV11-1; cdr3_aa: CASSLGKNRNTDTQYF; cdr3_nt: TGTGCCAGCAGCTTAGGAAAAAACAGGAACACAGATACGCAGTATTTT
j_call: TRBJ1-3; clone_size: .; d_call: .; v_call: TRBV7-8; cdr3_aa: CASSLNGNSGNTIYF; cdr3_nt: TGTGCCAGCAGCTTAAACGGCAACTCTGGAAACACCATATATTTT
j_call: TRBJ1-5; clone_size: .; d_call: TRBD1; v_call: TRBV6-6; cdr3_aa: CASSPGGRNQPQHF; cdr3_nt: TGTGCCAGCAGTCCAGGGGGTCGCAATCAGCCCCAGCATTTT
j_call: TRBJ1-4; clone_size: .; d_call: TRBD1; v_call: TRBV11-2; cdr3_aa: CASSFPGQLGEKLFF; cdr3_nt: TGTGCCAGCAGCTTCCCGGGACAGCTCGGTGAAAAACTGTTTTTT
j_call: TRBJ1-2; clone_size: .; d_call: .; v_call: TRBV6-5; cdr3_aa: CASSFSDRKNGYTF; cdr3_nt: TGTGCCAGCAGCTTCTCCGACCGGAAAAATGGCTACACCTTC
j_call: TRBJ1-1; clone_size: .; d_call: .; v_call: TRBV19; cdr3_aa: CASSPGGGAGNTEAFF; cdr3_nt: TGTGCCAGTAGTCCCGGGGGGGGCGCAGGTAACACTGAAGCTTTCTTT